Presented here are 11 T cell receptor beta chains from one specimen sequenced in a study of OX40 agonist ivuxolimab in advanced cancers. The assay was immunoSEQ multiplex PCR, and TCRdb's table has in-frame clones only and misses some. The table has about 53,000 clones, about 88% seen once. Source: CD4+ or CD8+ T cells sorted from blood, taken in a trial of the OX40 agonist ivuxolimab. The receptor set was obtained from an adult with an advanced solid tumor such as melanoma, head and neck, liver or kidney cancer.

The chain's CDR3 is CASSQTGAGDTQYF. The CDR3 DNA is TGTGCCAGCAGCCAAACGGGGGCGGGAGATACGCAGTATTTT. The chain joins TRBV7-3 to TRBJ2-3, with D perhaps being TRBD1 or TRBD2 (6 bases each). Germline values: CDR1 SGHTA, CDR2 FQGTGA. The CDR3 length is 14 residues. V lost 5 bases and J lost 5, with 14 bases in between.

The chain employs TRBV6-1 and TRBJ1-5; no firm D call. Germline V gene data show CDR1 as MNHNS and CDR2 as SASEGT. V was clipped by 4 bases and J by 0 bases, with 10 bases between them. The CDR3 covers 15 residues. CDR3 bases: TGTGCCAGCAGTGGCGAACAACTTAGCAATCAGCCCCAGCATTTT. This gives the protein CASSGEQLSNQPQHF.

The V and J genes are TRBV19 and TRBJ1-2, with no clear D. V was cut by 6 bases and J by 2 bases, with 10 bases left in between. This CDR3 is 13 amino acids long. Germline V gene data show CDR1 as LNHDA and CDR2 as SQIVND (reference sequence). The CDR3 DNA is TGTGCCAGTAGCGGGCGAGGGAACTATGGCTACACCTTC. Translating gives CASSGRGNYGYTF.

The rearrangement joins TRBV11-1 to TRBJ1-4; 7 bases are shared with TRBD1. Losses at the gene ends were 4 bases for V and 8 bases for J; bases not matched to a gene: 10. The CDR3 contains 15 residues. The germline CDR1 and CDR2 sequences are SGHAT and FQDESV (reference sequence). The CDR3 DNA is TGTGCCAGCAGCTCCCGACAGGGCCTAGAGGAAAAACTGTTTTTT. Translated: CASSSRQGLEEKLFF.

This clone occurred a few times. The chain joins TRBV6-1 to TRBJ1-5; D is possibly TRBD1 (5 bases). Germline values: CDR1 MNHNS, CDR2 SASEGT. Trimming removed 6 bases at V and 0 bases at J, with 12 bases between. The CDR3 loop spans 15 amino acids. The CDR3 loop is CASRAGRYSNQPQHF. In DNA form, the CDR3 reads TGTGCCAGCAGGGCAGGGCGGTATAGCAATCAGCCCCAGCATTTT.

J is TRBJ1-3 and V is TRBV30, with unresolved D. This CDR3 spans 12 amino acids. V gave up 0 bases and J gave up 6 bases, with 6 bases separating them. CDR1 and CDR2 from the germline V gene are GTSNPN and SVGIG (reference sequence). Here the CDR3 DNA reads TGTGCCTGGAGTGTAAGCGAAAACACCATATATTTT. This encodes CAWSVSENTIYF. Using reference TRBV30 and TRBJ1-3 for the parts outside the CDR3, the full variable domain is SQTIHQWPATLVQPVGSPLSLECTVEGTSNPNLYWYRQAAGRGLQLLFYSVGIGQISSEVPQNLSASRPQDRQFILSSKKLLLSDSGFYLCAWSVSENTIYFGEGSWLTVV.

This sequence joins TRBV28 and TRBJ1-1; 12 nucleotides line up with TRBD1. The germline gives CDR1 MDHEN, CDR2 SYDVKM. The length of the CDR3 is 16 residues. The ends lost 4 bases at V and 5 bases at J; junction bases unmatched: 8. The CDR3 spells CASSSLWDRGQTEAFF. The CDR3 coding sequence is TGTGCCAGCAGTTCCCTTTGGGACAGGGGGCAGACTGAAGCTTTCTTT.

The V call is TRBV6-5, the J call TRBJ2-1; 8 bases align to TRBD1. The CDR3 sequence is 14 residues long. Germline CDR1 is MNHEY and CDR2 is SVGAGI. Germline trimming cut 10 bases from V and 6 bases from J; bases unmatched to any gene: 11. DNA of the CDR3: TGTGCCACTTACAGGGGGGACTTGGGCAATGAGCAGTTCTTC. Translation: CATYRGDLGNEQFF.

The V gene is TRBV19, the J gene TRBJ2-5; 8 bases line up with TRBD1. The CDR3 is 18 amino acids. Germline assignment: CDR1 LNHDA and CDR2 SQIVND (reference sequence). Germline trimming cut 5 bases from V and 4 bases from J; bases unmatched to any gene: 18. CDR3 residues: CASSGRRSAGGRGETQYF. The CDR3 nucleotides are TGTGCCAGTAGTGGGAGACGGAGTGCAGGGGGCAGGGGAGAGACCCAGTACTTC.

The chain is built from TRBV21-1 and TRBJ2-7; the table's D call, TRBD1, has no DNA check behind it. TRBV21-1 is flagged as a pseudogene. The CDR3 is made up of 15 amino acids. The CDR3 loop is CASSDMTGKRYEQYF. The DNA of the CDR3 is TGTGCCAGCAGCGATATGACAGGGAAGCGGTACGAGCAGTACTTC.

The chain links TRBV2 to TRBJ2-4; D unclear. Looked up from germline, CDR1 is SNHLY and CDR2 is FYNNEI. The ends were cut back, 7 bases at V and 3 bases at J, with 16 bases in the middle. The CDR3 sequence is 15 residues long. The CDR3 loop is CASKPQLLDKNIQYF. The CDR3 region has the DNA TGTGCCAGCAAGCCACAGCTCCTTGACAAAAACATTCAGTACTTC.